These 20 T cell receptor beta chains were sequenced from one sample in a study of human T cells and chemical hapten exposure. One entry per CDR3 protein, called by TCRdb with MiXCR from the RACE reads. The sample comprises under 200,000 distinct CDR3 sequences, under 35% of which are singletons, and under 3% rests with the top ten. Described time point: pre-sensitization, week 0. Treatment described: therapeutic diphenylcyclopropenone sensitization with weekly scalp DPC. The sequencing used whole blood, collected in connection with sensitization to the hapten diphenylcyclopropenone (DPC). The source of these receptors is a woman in her twenties or thirties with alopecia areata. Some clones in this sample may be carry-over from other donors' samples.

The genes are TRBV4-3 and TRBJ2-7; 9 positions agree with TRBD2. Looked up from germline, CDR1 is LGHNA and CDR2 is YSLEER. V shed 0 bases, J shed 6 bases, and the junction held 6 bases outside the gene matches. The CDR3 totals 15 residues. Written as DNA, the CDR3 is TGCGCCAGCAGCCAAGATTCTAGCGGGGATAGCGAGCAGTACTTC. Its protein product is CASSQDSSGDSEQYF.

The rearrangement links TRBV20-1 to TRBJ1-1; 7 nucleotides agree with TRBD1. The length of the CDR3 is 13 residues. Germline-derived CDR1 and CDR2 are DFQATT and SNEGSKA (reference sequence). V shed 6 bases, J shed 4 bases, and the junction held 8 bases outside the gene matches. CDR3 residues: CSAARQGSTEAFF. The CDR3 DNA follows: TGCAGTGCCGCCCGACAGGGTAGCACTGAAGCTTTCTTT.

The genes are TRBV15 and TRBJ1-2; no definite D call. Germline V lookup: CDR1 LNHNV, CDR2 YYDKDF (reference sequence). This CDR3 is 17 amino acids long. Trimming took off 0 bases at V and 2 bases at J, with 16 bases between the two ends. In nucleotides, the CDR3 is TGTGCCACCAGCAGAGAGGTCGGCCCGGCCCTCAACTATGGCTACACCTTC. Translating it yields CATSREVGPALNYGYTF.

The J gene is TRBJ2-7, the V gene TRBV11-2; a possible D gene is TRBD1 (6 bases). Germline lookup yields CDR1 SGHAT and CDR2 FQNNGV. Trimming took off 5 bases at V and 5 bases at J, with 16 bases between the two ends. This CDR3 has 14 residues. CDR3 nucleotide sequence: TGTGCCAGCAGCCGCCTAGGGGGATCGAACGAGCAGTACTTC. It translates to CASSRLGGSNEQYF.

This clonotype was counted between two and nine times. An end of the junction differs from the germline gene, which may be a read error. The V gene is TRBV9, the J gene TRBJ2-3; TRBD2 agrees at 7 bases. CDR1 and CDR2 from the germline V gene are SGDLS and YYNGEE. This CDR3 has 16 amino acids. Here the CDR3 DNA reads TGTGTCAGCAGCGTAGCAGGACTAGGGGGCACAGATACGCAGTATTTT. Amino acid sequence: CVSSVAGLGGTDTQYF.

V and J are TRBV4-2 and TRBJ1-5; no definite D call. The V gene lost 0 bases and the J gene lost 5 bases, with 8 bases spanning the gap. The CDR3 has 14 residues. Germline V gene lookup returns CDR1 LGHNA and CDR2 YNFKEQ. This chain's CDR3 is CASSQDPAYQPQHF. CDR3 bases: TGTGCCAGCAGCCAAGATCCAGCCTATCAGCCCCAGCATTTT.

This clonotype was counted a few times. The chain is built from TRBV11-2 and TRBJ2-7; no definite D call. This CDR3 is built from 13 residues. CDR1 SGHAT and CDR2 FQNNGV come from the germline V gene. V lost 1 base, J lost 3 bases, and 7 bases lay in between. The CDR3 DNA sequence: TGTGCCAGCAGCTTAGCTCCGGACTACGAGCAGTACTTC. The encoded protein is CASSLAPDYEQYF.

This clonotype was observed many times. The V and J genes are TRBV29-1 and TRBJ2-7, with D tentatively TRBD2 (5 bases). The CDR3 runs 12 residues. Per the germline V gene, CDR1 is SQVTM and CDR2 is ANQGSEA. The V and J ends lost 7 bases and 0 bases respectively, with 10 bases between them. This CDR3 reads CSASGVSYEQYF. DNA of the CDR3: TGCAGCGCAAGCGGAGTCTCCTACGAGCAGTACTTC.

V usage is TRBV29-1 and J usage is TRBJ2-1; TRBD1 might be the D (5 bases). The ends were cut back, 5 bases at V and 3 bases at J, with 14 bases in the middle. The CDR3 totals 14 residues. Germline V gene lookup returns CDR1 SQVTM and CDR2 ANQGSEA. CDR3 region: CSVLGQGIYNEQFF. The CDR3 nucleotides read TGCAGCGTTCTTGGTCAGGGAATCTACAATGAGCAGTTCTTC.

In this sample, this clonotype turned up many times. The J gene is TRBJ1-1, the V gene TRBV28, with TRBD1 matching 8 bases. The germline V gene encodes CDR1 MDHEN and CDR2 SYDVKM. V shed 8 bases, J shed 7 bases, and the junction held 12 bases outside the gene matches. The CDR3 extends over 14 amino acids. CDR3 nucleotide sequence: TGTGCCAGCGTTATCCTCAGGGGGCGGGGTGAAGCTTTCTTT. Translation: CASVILRGRGEAFF.

This clonotype has just a few counts. This sequence joins TRBV9 and TRBJ1-4; the D gene is possibly TRBD1 (6 bases). The CDR3 runs 15 residues. CDR1 SGDLS and CDR2 YYNGEE come from the germline V gene. The V and J ends lost 5 bases and 8 bases respectively, with 19 bases between them. The CDR3 loop is CASSPRGGYTEKLFF. The CDR3 DNA follows: TGTGCCAGCAGTCCAAGGGGGGGCTACACCGAAAAACTGTTTTTT.

This clonotype was seen only a few times. The V call is TRBV28, the J call TRBJ1-5; D gene ambiguous. The CDR3 spans 15 residues. The V gene lost 8 bases and the J gene lost 0 bases, with 14 bases spanning the gap. Germline V gene sequence: CDR1 MDHEN, CDR2 SYDVKM. The CDR3 DNA is TGTGCCAGCCGGGGAGTGCAGTATAGCAATCAGCCCCAGCATTTT. It yields the protein CASRGVQYSNQPQHF.

The V gene is TRBV7-2, the J gene TRBJ2-5, with D tentatively TRBD1 or TRBD2 (6 bases each). The germline V and J ends were trimmed by 1 base and 5 bases, with 14 bases remaining between them. The CDR3 totals 15 residues. CDR1 and CDR2 from the germline V gene are SGHTA and FQGNSA. CDR3 residues: CASSLVSRGLETQYF. The CDR3 DNA reads TGTGCCAGCAGCTTAGTCTCTCGGGGGCTGGAGACCCAGTACTTC. Filled out from reference TRBV7-2 and TRBJ2-5, the complete variable domain reads GAGVSQSPSNKVTEKGKDVELRCDPISGHTALYWYRQSLGQGLEFLIYFQGNSAPDKSGLPSDRFSAERTGGSVSTLTIQRTQQEDSAVYLCASSLVSRGLETQYFGPGTRLLVL.

This clonotype has more than one count but fewer than ten. CDR3 sequence: CASSPLGAQYF. CDR3 sequence (DNA): TGTGCCAGCAGCCCCCTTGGAGCGCAGTATTTT. The rearrangement uses TRBV7-9 and TRBJ2-3; D not resolved. The V and J ends lost 5 bases and 10 bases respectively, with 10 bases between them. Looked up from germline, CDR1 is SEHNR and CDR2 is FQNEAQ (reference sequence). The CDR3 consists of 11 residues.

This clonotype was detected only a few times. This rearrangement joins TRBV4-1 to TRBJ2-7; 9 bases fit TRBD2. V dropped 0 bases and J dropped 2; count of bases not matched to a gene: 5. The CDR3 totals 16 residues. Per the germline V gene, CDR1 is MGHRA and CDR2 is YSYEKL. The CDR3 sequence: CASSQDRAGGPYEQYF. The CDR3, as DNA: TGCGCCAGCAGCCAAGATAGGGCGGGAGGGCCCTACGAGCAGTACTTC.

This clonotype was counted between two and nine times. This chain links TRBV28 with TRBJ1-6; D might be TRBD1 (6 bases). The CDR3 totals 13 residues. Germline CDR1 and CDR2: MDHEN and SYDVKM. V was trimmed by 8 bases and J by 7 bases, leaving 12 bases between them. The CDR3 is CASFDDRNSPLHF. The CDR3 DNA reads TGTGCCAGCTTTGATGACAGGAATTCACCCCTCCACTTT.

This clonotype was detected only a few times. Germline is not matched at one junction end, which may reflect a read error. V and J are TRBV28 and TRBJ2-1, with D perhaps TRBD2 (6 bases). Germline lookup yields CDR1 MDHEN and CDR2 SYDVKM. CDR3 length equals 17 residues. As DNA, the CDR3 is TGTGCCAGCAGCGGGCAGGGAGGATGGGGCTCCTACAATGAGCGGTTCTTC. Residues: CASSGQGGWGSYNERFF.

V and J are TRBV11-1 and TRBJ2-7, with D unresolved. This CDR3 spans 13 amino acids. The ends were cut back, 3 bases at V and 0 bases at J, with 6 bases in the middle. CDR1 is SGHAT and CDR2 is FQDESV in the germline V gene (reference sequence). CDR3 in DNA: TGTGCCAGCAGCTTCCCAGACTCCTACGAGCAGTACTTC. Translating it yields CASSFPDSYEQYF.

This clonotype came up many times. V is TRBV15 and J is TRBJ2-4; TRBD1 or TRBD2 may be the D gene (7 bases each). This CDR3 has 13 residues. CDR1 and CDR2 from the germline V gene are LNHNV and YYDKDF (reference sequence). With 4 bases removed from V and 6 bases from J, the gap between germline ends came to 10 bases. The CDR3 sequence is CATSTGGGNIQYF. The CDR3 coding sequence is TGTGCCACCAGCACAGGGGGGGGAAACATTCAGTACTTC.

This clonotype has a count of ten or more. V gene TRBV7-2 combines with J gene TRBJ2-1; 9 bases line up with TRBD2. The V gene's germline CDR1 is SGHTA and CDR2 FQGNSA. The CDR3 totals 15 residues. The V and J ends lost 5 bases and 2 bases, in that order; junction bases with no gene match: 4. CDR3 coding DNA: TGTGCCAGCAGCATGGCGGGGGGGGCCTACAATGAGCAGTTCTTC. It codes for CASSMAGGAYNEQFF. The full variable domain, with the rest looked up from reference TRBV7-2 and TRBJ2-1, is GAGVSQSPSNKVTEKGKDVELRCDPISGHTALYWYRQSLGQGLEFLIYFQGNSAPDKSGLPSDRFSAERTGGSVSTLTIQRTQQEDSAVYLCASSMAGGAYNEQFFGPGTRLTVL.